This T cell receptor beta chain was profiled in a study of blood T cell repertoires in COVID-19. This clone has just a few counts. Produced via immunoSEQ multiplex PCR; TCRdb's table is partial and in-frame only. The sample yields roughly 440,000 clones, approximately 88% seen once. Looked up from germline, CDR1 is MDHEN and CDR2 is SYDVKM. With 5 bases clipped from V and 8 bases from J, the junction kept 10 bases outside the gene matches. This CDR3 is built from 16 residues. Sample: peripheral blood. This TCR derives from a woman between 50 and 59 years old with COVID-19, enrolled during active disease. This chain connects TRBV28 to TRBJ1-4; TRBD1 agrees at 11 bases. The CDR3 here is CASSLPVGTGGEKLFF. CDR3 sequence (DNA): TGTGCCAGCAGTCTCCCAGTCGGGACAGGGGGAGAAAAACTGTTTTTT.